This TCR beta chain was sequenced in a study of patients and donors after allogeneic stem cell transplantation. MiXCR was run by TCRdb on the RT-PCR reads, yielding one entry per CDR3 protein. The sample consists of 25,000 to 30,000 distinct CDR3 sequences, approximately 8.8% of them appearing once. The length of the CDR3 is 14 residues. The ends were cut back, 4 bases at V and 0 bases at J, with 10 bases in the middle. CDR1 DFQATT and CDR2 SNEGSKA come from the germline V gene (reference sequence). Ten or more counts support this clonotype. The sample comprised blood, either unsorted or a sorted T cell fraction (not recorded which). The sequence came from a human donor who was either an allogeneic HSCT recipient or a stem cell or donor lymphocyte infusion donor (not recorded which). It is not recorded whose cells these are; they may come from a transplant donor. This sequence joins TRBV20-1 and TRBJ1-5; D may be TRBD1 (5 bases). CDR3 coding DNA: TGCAGTGCTATCCCGGGGCCTAGCAATCAGCCCCAGCATTTT. Protein sequence: CSAIPGPSNQPQHF.